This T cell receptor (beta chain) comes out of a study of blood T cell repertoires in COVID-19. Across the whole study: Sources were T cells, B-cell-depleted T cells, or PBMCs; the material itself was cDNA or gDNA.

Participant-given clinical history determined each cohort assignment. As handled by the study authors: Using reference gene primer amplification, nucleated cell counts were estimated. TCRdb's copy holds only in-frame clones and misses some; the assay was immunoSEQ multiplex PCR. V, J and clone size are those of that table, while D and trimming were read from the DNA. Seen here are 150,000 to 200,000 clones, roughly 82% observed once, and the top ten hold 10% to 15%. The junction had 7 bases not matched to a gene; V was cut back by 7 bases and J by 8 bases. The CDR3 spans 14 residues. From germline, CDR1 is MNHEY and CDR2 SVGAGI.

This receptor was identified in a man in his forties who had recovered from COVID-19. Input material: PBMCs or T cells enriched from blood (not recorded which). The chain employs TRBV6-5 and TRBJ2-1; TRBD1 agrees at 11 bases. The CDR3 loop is CASTWGQGVYEQFF. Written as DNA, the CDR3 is TGTGCCAGCACTTGGGGACAGGGGGTCTATGAGCAGTTCTTC.